The sequence of this T cell receptor beta chain was determined in a study of T cells in Graves' hyperthyroidism and ophthalmopathy (dated by TCRdb to about 2019). Regarding the study in general: Peripheral blood was collected at initial diagnosis, before any treatment. A discovery cohort of roughly 96 patients, about 43 with Graves' ophthalmopathy and about 58 with stable Graves' hyperthyroidism, was used to find distinguishing TCR V-J signatures. An independent validation cohort of 18 to 20 hyperthyroidism patients and approximately 16 patients who later progressed to ophthalmopathy tested prospective prediction of ophthalmopathy. The roughly 91 discovery patients were randomly divided into training and test sets at a 7:3 ratio. Thyroid tissue and blood T-cell repertoires from several Graves' hyperthyroidism patients were also compared in the study. After blood sampling, hyperthyroidism patients were treated with methimazole at a starting dose of 30 mg daily, and ophthalmopathy patients were treated with high-dose intravenous methylprednisolone. The paper describes TCR Vbeta CDR3 sequencing of 135 peripheral blood samples, made up of 40 to 45 ophthalmopathy patients, 70 to 75 hyperthyroidism patients and 17 progressor patients.

The cysteine opens and the phenylalanine closes a CDR3 of 15 amino acids. Solely the CDR3 DNA is kept, with 45 bases framed from the first base. V and J lose 3 bases and 4 bases, and a span of 18 bases separates them. Looking up the germline V gene (reference sequence) yields CDR1 GTSNPN and CDR2 SVGIG. This clonotype occurred many times. This clone's antigen is unknown. One base away there is no much larger clone; base qualities are not given. In the ophthalmopathy patients, disease was moderately to severely active, with a Clinical Activity Score of 3 or more, a NOSPECS grade of 4 or more, and a duration of less than 3 months. Exclusion was applied to patients with uncontrolled infections, other autoimmune diseases, pregnancy or lactation. Clinical symptoms, serum thyroxine and TRAb, thyroid ultrasound, and orbital computed tomography formed the basis for the diagnoses. PBMCs were isolated from about 10 ml of fresh peripheral blood by Ficoll-Paque density gradient centrifugation. Trizol reagent was used to extract total RNA, and RNA quality was then checked on an Agilent 2100 Bioanalyzer.

What the authors observed across the whole study: No statistical method was used to fix the sample size in advance, and group allocation was not hidden from the investigators. Most expanded thyroid clonotypes (frequency above 0.001) were also detected in blood, a finding suggesting that blood repertoires may reflect thyroid immune responses. In validation, the model predicted progression to ophthalmopathy a median of roughly 6.1 months before onset, with about 70% sensitivity and roughly 79% specificity. Ophthalmopathy was separated from stable hyperthyroidism by a 13 V-J signature model, with 87.88% sensitivity and 81% to 82% specificity obtained in cross-validation and 80%/75% obtained in testing.

Amplification of TCR beta CDR3 regions was carried out from RNA transcripts. The first round of RT-PCR for the TCR CDR3 was performed with the HTBI primer set and the Qiagen OneStep RT-PCR kit. Libraries were constructed in a second round of multiplex PCR, after which size selection and purification were performed. The libraries were sequenced on an Illumina HiSeq2000 using paired-end 100 bp reads. In the paper's pipeline: SOAPnuke was used to process the raw data, removing reads that contained adapters or uncalled bases, had a mean Phred below 15, or lacked an exact match to the constant primer or identifier. High-quality paired reads were merged using COPE v1.2.5, and each unique nucleotide sequence was defined as a clonotype. MiTCR v1.1 was used to align clonotypes to the IMGT TRBV, TRBD and TRBJ reference segments. Analysis was restricted to V-J combinations with a frequency above 0.0001, which covered just over 98% of repertoires. The TCS score was defined as the ratio of F50 (clonal expansion) to E x V (chaos), calculated using BLOSUM62-based TCRdist between CDR3 peptides within each V-J. Welch's t-statistics and random forest reduced just over 500 V-J features to around 14, which were used in a naive Bayes classifier (R e1071). Through fastp at Q25 and MiXCR, TCRdb rebuilt clones from the public reads, retaining in-frame beta chains. Each record represents a unique CDR3 protein, reported with the most common genes and DNA among its rows. Clone size and V and J calls follow TCRdb, not the original study. In this sample the table shows roughly 290,000 distinct CDR3 sequences, approximately 15% of which occur a single time. The ten most abundant clones make up 55% to 60% of the sample.

The chain links TRBV30 with TRBJ1-2, and the D gene may be TRBD1, 6 bases matching. The sample was blood. This TCR was sampled from a woman aged 55-70 years with Graves' ophthalmopathy. Read as DNA, the sequence is TGTGCCTGGAGGGGTACCTCGGACAGCCCCTATGGCTACACCTTC. Its amino acids are CAWRGTSDSPYGYTF.